The T cell receptor (beta chain) under discussion was sequenced for a study of CD8+ T cells in alopecia areata. On the study more broadly: At a dose of 5 to 10 mg twice daily, oral tofacitinib was given to treated patients.

Treatment indicated: oral pan-JAK inhibitor, 5-10 mg twice daily. Specimens obtained from alopecia areata patients comprised lesional scalp punch biopsies and peripheral blood. The authors sorted CD4+ and CD8+ T cells from PBMCs. Germline CDR1 is KGHSH and CDR2 is LQKENI. V was shortened by 3 bases and J by 4 bases, with 9 bases between the two germline ends. The CDR3 is made up of 13 amino acids. RNA was extracted and reverse transcribed into cDNA as the sequencing template. Sequencing was performed with immunoSEQ multiplex PCR; in TCRdb, only in-frame clones are kept and a portion is missing. This sample has under 200,000 clones, with about 71% found just once.

This rearrangement joins TRBV18 to TRBJ1-1; perhaps TRBD1 as D (5 bases). The receptor's source is a human donor with alopecia areata. The material was CD4+ T cells sorted from blood, obtained at week 4, from a patient treated with tofacitinib. The CDR3 nucleotides are TGTGCCAGCTCACCGGGGGTGAGCACTGAAGCTTTCTTT. Amino acids: CASSPGVSTEAFF.